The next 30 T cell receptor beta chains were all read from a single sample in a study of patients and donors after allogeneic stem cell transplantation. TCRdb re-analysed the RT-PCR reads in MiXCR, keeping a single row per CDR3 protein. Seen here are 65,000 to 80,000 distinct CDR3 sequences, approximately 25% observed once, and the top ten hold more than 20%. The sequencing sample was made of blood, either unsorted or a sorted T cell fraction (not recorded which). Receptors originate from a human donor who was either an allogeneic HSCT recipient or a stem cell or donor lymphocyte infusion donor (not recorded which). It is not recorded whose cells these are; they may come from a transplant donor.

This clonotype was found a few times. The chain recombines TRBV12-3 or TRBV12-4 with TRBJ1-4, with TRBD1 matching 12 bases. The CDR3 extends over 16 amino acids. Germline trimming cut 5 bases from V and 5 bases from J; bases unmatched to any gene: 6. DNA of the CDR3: TGTGCCAGCAGTGTCCGGGACAGGGGGCGGAATGAAAAACTGTTTTTT. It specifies CASSVRDRGRNEKLFF.

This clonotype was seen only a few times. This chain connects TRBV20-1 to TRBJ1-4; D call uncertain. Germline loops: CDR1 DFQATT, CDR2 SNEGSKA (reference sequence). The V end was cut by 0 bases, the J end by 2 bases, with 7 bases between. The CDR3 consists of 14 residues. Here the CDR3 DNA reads TGCAGTGCTAGAGATTGGCCTACTAATGAAAAACTGTTTTTT. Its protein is CSARDWPTNEKLFF.

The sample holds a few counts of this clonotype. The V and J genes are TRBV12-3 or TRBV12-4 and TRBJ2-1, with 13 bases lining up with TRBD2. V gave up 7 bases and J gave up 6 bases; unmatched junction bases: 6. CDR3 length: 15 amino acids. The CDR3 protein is CASTLRTSGSNEQFF. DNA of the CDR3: TGTGCCAGCACTCTAAGGACTAGCGGGAGCAATGAGCAGTTCTTC.

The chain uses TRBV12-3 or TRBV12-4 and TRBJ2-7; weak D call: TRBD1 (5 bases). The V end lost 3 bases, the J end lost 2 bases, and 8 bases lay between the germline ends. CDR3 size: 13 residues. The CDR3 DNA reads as TGTGCCAGCAGTTTCAAGGGGACCTACGAGCAGTACTTC. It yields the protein CASSFKGTYEQYF.

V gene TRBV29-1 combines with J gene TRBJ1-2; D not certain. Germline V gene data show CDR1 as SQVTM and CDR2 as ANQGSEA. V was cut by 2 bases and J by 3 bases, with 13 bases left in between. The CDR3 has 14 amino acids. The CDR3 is CSVESTAGDYGYTF. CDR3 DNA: TGCAGCGTTGAATCGACCGCGGGTGACTATGGCTACACCTTC.

The CDR3 sequence: CSVTQDSGNTIYF. The CDR3 nucleotides read TGCAGTGTTACGCAGGACTCTGGAAACACCATATATTTT. This chain uses TRBV20-1 with TRBJ1-3; D gene uncertain. CDR1 DFQATT and CDR2 SNEGSKA come from the germline V gene (reference sequence). V lost 7 bases to trimming and J lost 0 bases, with 10 bases between them. This CDR3 region has 13 residues.

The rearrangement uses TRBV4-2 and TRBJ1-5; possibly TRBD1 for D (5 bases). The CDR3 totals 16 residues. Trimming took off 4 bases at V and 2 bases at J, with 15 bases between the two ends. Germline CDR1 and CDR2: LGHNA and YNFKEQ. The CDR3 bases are TGTGCCAGCAGCCCGGGCCTCCCGGGGGGCAATCAGCCCCAGCATTTT. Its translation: CASSPGLPGGNQPQHF.

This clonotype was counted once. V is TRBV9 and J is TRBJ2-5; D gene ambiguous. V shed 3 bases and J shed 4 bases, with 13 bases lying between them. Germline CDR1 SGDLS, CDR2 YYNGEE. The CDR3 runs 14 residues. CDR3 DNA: TGTGCCAGCAGCGGAAGAGCGACGGGAGAGACCCAGTACTTC. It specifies CASSGRATGETQYF.

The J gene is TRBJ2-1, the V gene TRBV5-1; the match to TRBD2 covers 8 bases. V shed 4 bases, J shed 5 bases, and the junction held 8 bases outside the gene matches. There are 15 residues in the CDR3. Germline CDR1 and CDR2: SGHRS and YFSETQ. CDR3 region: CASSPGGTTNNEQFF. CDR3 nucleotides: TGCGCCAGCAGCCCGGGGGGGACAACCAACAATGAGCAGTTCTTC.

As DNA, the CDR3 is TGTGCCAGCAGTTTGTGGCTCCAGAGCTCCTACAATGAGCAGTTCTTC. It translates to CASSLWLQSSYNEQFF. The gene calls are TRBV12-3 or TRBV12-4 and TRBJ2-1; D is unresolved. The CDR3 extends over 16 amino acids. Trimming pared 3 bases from V and 0 bases from J, leaving 12 bases between.

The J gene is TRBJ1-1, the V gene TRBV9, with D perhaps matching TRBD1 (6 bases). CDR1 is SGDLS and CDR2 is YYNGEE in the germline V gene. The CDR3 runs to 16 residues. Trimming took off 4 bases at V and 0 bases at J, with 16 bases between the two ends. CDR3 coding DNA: TGTGCCAGCAGCTCCCATAAGGGACAACTGAACACTGAAGCTTTCTTT. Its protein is CASSSHKGQLNTEAFF. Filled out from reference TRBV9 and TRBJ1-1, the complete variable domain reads DSGVTQTPKHLITATGQRVTLRCSPRSGDLSVYWYQQSLDQGLQFLIQYYNGEERAKGNILERFSAQQFPDLHSELNLSSLELGDSALYFCASSSHKGQLNTEAFFGQGTRLTVV.

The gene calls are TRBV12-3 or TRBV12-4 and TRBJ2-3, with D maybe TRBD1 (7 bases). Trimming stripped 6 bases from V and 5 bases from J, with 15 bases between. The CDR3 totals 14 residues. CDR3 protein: CASRAYRGGDTQYF. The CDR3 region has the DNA TGTGCCAGCAGGGCATACAGGGGAGGAGATACGCAGTATTTT.

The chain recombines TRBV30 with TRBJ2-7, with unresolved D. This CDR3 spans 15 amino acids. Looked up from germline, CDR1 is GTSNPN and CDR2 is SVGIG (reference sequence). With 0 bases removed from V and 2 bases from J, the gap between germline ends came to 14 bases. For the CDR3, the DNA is TGTGCCTGGAGTGTAATTCGCAAAAGCCCCTACGAGCAGTACTTC. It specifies CAWSVIRKSPYEQYF.

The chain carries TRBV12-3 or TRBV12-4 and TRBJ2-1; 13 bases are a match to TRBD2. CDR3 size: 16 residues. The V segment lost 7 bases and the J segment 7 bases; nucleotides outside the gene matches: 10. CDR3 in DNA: TGTGCCAGCATAGGCTACACTAGCGGGAGGGTGAATGAGCAGTTCTTC. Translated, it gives CASIGYTSGRVNEQFF.

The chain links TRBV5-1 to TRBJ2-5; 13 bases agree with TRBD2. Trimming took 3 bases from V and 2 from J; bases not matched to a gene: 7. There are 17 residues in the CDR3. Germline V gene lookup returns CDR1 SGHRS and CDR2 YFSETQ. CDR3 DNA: TGCGCCAGCAGCTCCGGACTAGCGGGGGCTCCTCAAGAGACCCAGTACTTC. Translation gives CASSSGLAGAPQETQYF.

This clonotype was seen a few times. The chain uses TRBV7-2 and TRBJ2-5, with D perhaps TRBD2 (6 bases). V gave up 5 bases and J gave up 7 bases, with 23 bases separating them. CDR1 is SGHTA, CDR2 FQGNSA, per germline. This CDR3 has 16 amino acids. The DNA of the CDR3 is TGTGCCAGCAGCCACAGAACCCTTGAATTGGGAGGGACCCAGTACTTC. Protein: CASSHRTLELGGTQYF.

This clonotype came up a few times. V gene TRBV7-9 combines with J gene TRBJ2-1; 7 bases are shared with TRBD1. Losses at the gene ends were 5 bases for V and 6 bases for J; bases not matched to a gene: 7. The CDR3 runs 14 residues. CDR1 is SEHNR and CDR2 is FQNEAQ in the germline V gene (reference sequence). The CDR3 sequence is CASSTRTGLNEQFF. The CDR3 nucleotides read TGTGCCAGCAGCACCAGGACAGGCCTCAATGAGCAGTTCTTC.

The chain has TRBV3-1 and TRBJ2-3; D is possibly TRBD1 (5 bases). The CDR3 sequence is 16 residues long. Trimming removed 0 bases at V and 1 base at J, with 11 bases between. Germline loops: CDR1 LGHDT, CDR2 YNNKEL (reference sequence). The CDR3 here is CASSQDWGAGTDTQYF. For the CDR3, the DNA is TGTGCCAGCAGCCAAGATTGGGGCGCGGGCACAGATACGCAGTATTTT.

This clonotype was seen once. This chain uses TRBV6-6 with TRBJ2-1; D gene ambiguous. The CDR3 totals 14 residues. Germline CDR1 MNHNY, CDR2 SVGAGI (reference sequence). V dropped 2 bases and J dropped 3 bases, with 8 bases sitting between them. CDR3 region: CASSYAIDYNEQFF. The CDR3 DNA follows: TGTGCCAGCAGTTACGCGATAGACTACAATGAGCAGTTCTTC.

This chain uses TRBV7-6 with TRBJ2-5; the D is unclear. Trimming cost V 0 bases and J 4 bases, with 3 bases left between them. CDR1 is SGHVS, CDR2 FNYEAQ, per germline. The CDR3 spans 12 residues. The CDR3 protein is CASSLAAETQYF. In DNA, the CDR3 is TGTGCCAGCAGCTTAGCTGCAGAGACCCAGTACTTC.

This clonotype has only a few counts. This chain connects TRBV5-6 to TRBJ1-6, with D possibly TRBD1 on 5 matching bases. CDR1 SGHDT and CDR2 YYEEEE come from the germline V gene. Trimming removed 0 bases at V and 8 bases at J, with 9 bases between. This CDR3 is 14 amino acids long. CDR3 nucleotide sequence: TGTGCCAGCAGCTTGGAGGGACGGGATTCACCCCTCCACTTT. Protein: CASSLEGRDSPLHF.

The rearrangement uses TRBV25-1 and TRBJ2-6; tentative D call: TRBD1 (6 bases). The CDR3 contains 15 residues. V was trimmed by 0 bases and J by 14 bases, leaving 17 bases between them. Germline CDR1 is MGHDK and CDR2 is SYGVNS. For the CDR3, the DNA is TGTGCCAGCAGTGAATATGGCACAGGGTTCTCCTTCCTGACTTTC. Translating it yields CASSEYGTGFSFLTF.

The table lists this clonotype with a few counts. Written as DNA, the CDR3 is TGTGCCAGCAGCTCCACTAGCGGGGGAAACACCGGGGAGCTGTTTTTT. Its translation is CASSSTSGGNTGELFF. The chain combines TRBV7-9 with TRBJ2-2; TRBD2 aligns across 11 bases. With 4 bases clipped from V and 2 bases from J, the junction kept 3 bases outside the gene matches. The germline CDR1 and CDR2 sequences are SEHNR and FQNEAQ (reference sequence). This CDR3 comprises 16 residues.

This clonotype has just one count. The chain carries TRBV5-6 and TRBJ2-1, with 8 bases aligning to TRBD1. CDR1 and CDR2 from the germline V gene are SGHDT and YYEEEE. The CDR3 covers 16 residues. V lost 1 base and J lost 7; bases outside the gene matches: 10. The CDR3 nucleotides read TGTGCCAGCAGCTTGTTAGGGCAGGGGGCACGTAATGAGCAGTTCTTC. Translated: CASSLLGQGARNEQFF.

CDR3 nucleotides: TGTGCCAGCAGCCCGGGTGAACTGACTAAGCTAGGGCGGGAGACCCAGTACTTC. This sequence encodes CASSPGELTKLGRETQYF. The V and J genes are TRBV3-1 and TRBJ2-5; D is perhaps TRBD2 (5 bases). Trimming stripped 4 bases from V and 5 bases from J, with 26 bases between. This CDR3 has 18 residues. Germline CDR1 is LGHDT and CDR2 is YNNKEL (reference sequence).

CDR3 in amino acids: CASSLARAEDEQFF. The CDR3 DNA reads TGCGCCAGCAGCTTGGCACGGGCGGAAGATGAGCAGTTCTTC. The V and J genes are TRBV5-1 and TRBJ2-1; no definite D call. The CDR3 has 14 amino acids. Germline-derived CDR1 and CDR2 are SGHRS and YFSETQ. V shed 0 bases and J shed 8 bases, with 12 bases lying between them.

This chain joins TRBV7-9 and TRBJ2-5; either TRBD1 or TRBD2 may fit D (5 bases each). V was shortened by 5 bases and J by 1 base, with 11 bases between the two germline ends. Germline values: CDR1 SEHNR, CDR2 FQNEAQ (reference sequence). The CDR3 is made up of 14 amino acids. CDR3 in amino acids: CASSPSGTQETQYF. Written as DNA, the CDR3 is TGTGCCAGCAGCCCCTCAGGGACCCAAGAGACCCAGTACTTC.

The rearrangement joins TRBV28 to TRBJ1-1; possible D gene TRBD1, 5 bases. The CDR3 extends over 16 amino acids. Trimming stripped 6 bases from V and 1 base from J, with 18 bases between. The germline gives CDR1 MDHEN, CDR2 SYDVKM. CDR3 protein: CASSPPVGGKNTEAFF. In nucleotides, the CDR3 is TGTGCCAGCAGCCCTCCAGTGGGGGGAAAGAACACTGAAGCTTTCTTT.

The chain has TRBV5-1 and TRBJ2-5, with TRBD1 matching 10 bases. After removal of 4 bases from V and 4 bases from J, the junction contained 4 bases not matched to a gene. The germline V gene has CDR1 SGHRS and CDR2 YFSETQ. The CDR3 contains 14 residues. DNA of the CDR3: TGCGCCAGCAGCCACCGGGACAGGGGAGAGACCCAGTACTTC. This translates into CASSHRDRGETQYF.

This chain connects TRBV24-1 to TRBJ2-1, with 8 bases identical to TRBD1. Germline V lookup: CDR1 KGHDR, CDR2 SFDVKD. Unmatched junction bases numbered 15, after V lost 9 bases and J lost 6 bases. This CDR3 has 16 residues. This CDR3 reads CATSSRAGGDPNEQFF. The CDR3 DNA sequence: TGTGCCACCTCGTCCAGGGCAGGGGGCGACCCCAATGAGCAGTTCTTC.